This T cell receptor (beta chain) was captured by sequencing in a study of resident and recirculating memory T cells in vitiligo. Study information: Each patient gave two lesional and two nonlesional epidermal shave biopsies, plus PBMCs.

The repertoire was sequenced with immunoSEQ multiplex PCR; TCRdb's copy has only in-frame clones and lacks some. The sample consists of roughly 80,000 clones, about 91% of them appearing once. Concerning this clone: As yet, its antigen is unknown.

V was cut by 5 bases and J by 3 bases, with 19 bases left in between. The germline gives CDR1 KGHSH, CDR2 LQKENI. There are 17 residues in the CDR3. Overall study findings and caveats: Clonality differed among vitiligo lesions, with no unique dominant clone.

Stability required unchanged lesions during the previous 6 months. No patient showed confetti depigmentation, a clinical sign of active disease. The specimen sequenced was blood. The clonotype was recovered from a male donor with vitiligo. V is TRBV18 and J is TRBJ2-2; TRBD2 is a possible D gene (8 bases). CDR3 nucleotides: TGTGCCAGCTCATTCGGACAGGCCGGGGGGGACACCGGGGAGCTGTTTTTT. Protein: CASSFGQAGGDTGELFF.